This T cell receptor (beta chain) was identified in a study of blood T cell repertoires in COVID-19. Repertoires were generated with immunoSEQ multiplex PCR, while TCRdb's copy carries only in-frame clones and drops some. Of about 340,000 clones in the sample, about 92% were seen once. V lost 6 bases to trimming and J lost 5 bases, with 20 bases between them. The CDR3 extends over 16 amino acids. From germline, CDR1 is MGHRA and CDR2 YSYEKL. The chain employs TRBV4-1 and TRBJ1-5; no clear D gene. The sequencing input was PBMCs or T cells enriched from blood (not recorded which). The source of this sequence is a woman in her 30s who had recovered from COVID-19. The CDR3 sequence is CASSPQVNAPHQPQHF. The CDR3 coding sequence is TGCGCCAGCAGTCCCCAGGTCAATGCGCCTCATCAGCCCCAGCATTTT.